The entry below gives a single TCR beta chain sequence along with its context. What it binds is unknown. CDR3 size: 10 residues. Germline V gives CDR1 DFQATT, CDR2 SNEGSKA (reference sequence). The V gene lost 3 bases and the J gene lost 3 bases, with 3 bases spanning the gap. This entry is derived from a study of T cell responses to AZD1222 COVID-19 vaccine. The repertoire was sequenced with immunoSEQ multiplex PCR; TCRdb's copy has only in-frame clones and lacks some. Seen here are 100,000 to 150,000 clones, around 90% observed once, and the top ten hold about 6%. Study-level findings and limits: In the spike-specific TCR repertoire, nearly half reportedly target unmutated variant regions.

The J gene is TRBJ2-7, the V gene TRBV20-1; no definite D call. The source material was peripheral blood, sampled on day 0 of AZD1222 vaccination. The TCR comes from an adult in good health. The CDR3 sequence is CSASNYEQYF. CDR3 nucleotide sequence: TGCAGTGCTAGTAACTACGAGCAGTACTTC.